These T cell receptor beta chains were read from a single sample in a study of shared clonotypes between healthy human individuals. The method was immunoSEQ multiplex PCR; TCRdb's version includes in-frame clones alone and lacks a portion of them. Among over a million clones listed, about 96% were seen once. The sequencing sample was made of naive CD4+ T cells sorted from blood. Receptors originate from a man between 25 and 39 years old in good health. Both conserved end residues are part of each CDR3. The order of the fields is V gene, D gene, J gene, clone size, CDR3 protein, CDR3 DNA. The D gene is left open where the match is weak. Clone size is given for some rows only: seen once, a few or many times, or a class if the clone is expanded.

v_gene: TRBV19; d_gene: -; j_gene: TRBJ2-7; abundance: -; CDR3aa: CAGREQGLAYEQYF; CDR3nt: TGTGCCGGCCGGGAGCAAGGGCTCGCCTACGAGCAGTACTTC
v_gene: TRBV4-3; d_gene: TRBD2; j_gene: TRBJ2-7; abundance: -; CDR3aa: CASSHKAGAYYEQYF; CDR3nt: TGCGCCAGCAGCCATAAAGCGGGAGCGTATTACGAGCAGTACTTC
v_gene: TRBV7-6; d_gene: TRBD2; j_gene: TRBJ2-7; abundance: -; CDR3aa: CASSSPNLAGGVRNEQYF; CDR3nt: TGTGCCAGCAGCTCGCCAAACCTAGCGGGAGGGGTAAGAAACGAGCAGTACTTC
v_gene: TRBV2; d_gene: TRBD1; j_gene: TRBJ2-7; abundance: -; CDR3aa: CASSEALQGGEQYF; CDR3nt: TGTGCCAGCAGTGAAGCGCTACAGGGGGGCGAGCAGTACTTC
v_gene: TRBV28; d_gene: -; j_gene: TRBJ2-7; abundance: -; CDR3aa: CASTSGRVNEQYF; CDR3nt: TGTGCCAGCACAAGCGGCAGGGTGAACGAGCAGTACTTC
v_gene: TRBV5-8; d_gene: TRBD1; j_gene: TRBJ1-2; abundance: -; CDR3aa: CASSLQTGGLYGYTF; CDR3nt: TGTGCCAGCAGCTTGCAAACAGGGGGCCTTTATGGCTACACCTTC
v_gene: TRBV19; d_gene: -; j_gene: TRBJ2-3; abundance: -; CDR3aa: CASSMSGSQADTQYF; CDR3nt: TGTGCCAGTAGTATGTCGGGCTCCCAGGCAGATACGCAGTATTTT
v_gene: TRBV18; d_gene: -; j_gene: TRBJ2-2; abundance: -; CDR3aa: CASSPRTELNTGELFF; CDR3nt: TGTGCCAGCTCACCACGGACCGAATTGAACACCGGGGAGCTGTTTTTT
v_gene: TRBV7-2; d_gene: -; j_gene: TRBJ2-7; abundance: -; CDR3aa: CASSLAQSTYEQYF; CDR3nt: TGTGCCAGCAGCTTAGCGCAGAGTACCTACGAGCAGTACTTC
v_gene: TRBV27; d_gene: TRBD2; j_gene: TRBJ2-7; abundance: -; CDR3aa: CASRSSGRPYEQYF; CDR3nt: TGTGCCAGCAGATCTAGCGGGAGACCCTACGAGCAGTACTTC
v_gene: TRBV7-4; d_gene: -; j_gene: TRBJ2-1; abundance: -; CDR3aa: CASSSRLGPSYNEQFF; CDR3nt: TGTGCCAGCAGCTCCCGACTAGGGCCAAGCTACAATGAGCAGTTCTTC
v_gene: TRBV5-4; d_gene: -; j_gene: TRBJ1-4; abundance: -; CDR3aa: CASSPGTATNEKLFF; CDR3nt: TGTGCCAGCAGCCCCGGGACTGCAACTAATGAAAAACTGTTTTTT
v_gene: TRBV2; d_gene: -; j_gene: TRBJ2-3; abundance: -; CDR3aa: CASSDTFFWRDTDTQYF; CDR3nt: TGTGCCAGCAGTGATACTTTTTTCTGGCGGGACACAGATACGCAGTATTTT
v_gene: TRBV13; d_gene: -; j_gene: TRBJ2-7; abundance: -; CDR3aa: CASSLRDKTYEQYF; CDR3nt: TGTGCCAGCAGCCTCCGGGACAAGACCTACGAGCAGTACTTC
v_gene: TRBV4-3; d_gene: -; j_gene: TRBJ2-3; abundance: -; CDR3aa: CASSHLTGTGDTQYF; CDR3nt: TGCGCCAGCAGCCACCTGACAGGGACTGGAGATACGCAGTATTTT
v_gene: TRBV7-2; d_gene: TRBD2; j_gene: TRBJ2-7; abundance: -; CDR3aa: CASSLARGSGTYEQYF; CDR3nt: TGTGCCAGCAGCTTAGCGCGTGGTAGCGGGACCTACGAGCAGTACTTC
v_gene: TRBV11-2; d_gene: -; j_gene: TRBJ1-2; abundance: -; CDR3aa: CASSLPLDITYGYTF; CDR3nt: TGTGCCAGCAGCTTACCCCTGGACATAACCTATGGCTACACCTTC
v_gene: TRBV5-1; d_gene: -; j_gene: TRBJ2-7; abundance: -; CDR3aa: CASSTGGYEQYF; CDR3nt: TGCGCCAGCAGCACCGGAGGTTACGAGCAGTACTTC
v_gene: TRBV6-6; d_gene: -; j_gene: TRBJ1-1; abundance: -; CDR3aa: CASTSLTEAFF; CDR3nt: TGTGCCAGCACTTCCCTCACTGAAGCTTTCTTT
v_gene: TRBV5-4; d_gene: -; j_gene: TRBJ1-1; abundance: once; CDR3aa: CASSSKIKTGNTEAFF; CDR3nt: TGTGCCAGCAGCTCTAAGATTAAGACAGGAAACACTGAAGCTTTCTTT
v_gene: TRBV30; d_gene: -; j_gene: TRBJ2-4; abundance: -; CDR3aa: CAWSVDSWENIQYF; CDR3nt: TGTGCCTGGAGTGTAGATTCGTGGGAAAACATTCAGTACTTC
v_gene: TRBV9; d_gene: -; j_gene: TRBJ2-7; abundance: -; CDR3aa: CASSVVLGSEQYF; CDR3nt: TGTGCCAGCAGCGTAGTTTTGGGGAGCGAGCAGTACTTC
v_gene: TRBV7-2; d_gene: TRBD1; j_gene: TRBJ2-6; abundance: -; CDR3aa: CASSATTGAGANVLTF; CDR3nt: TGTGCCAGCAGCGCAACGACAGGGGCTGGGGCCAACGTCCTGACTTTC
v_gene: TRBV5-4; d_gene: TRBD1; j_gene: TRBJ1-2; abundance: -; CDR3aa: CASSTTGVLGYTF; CDR3nt: TGTGCCAGCAGCACCACAGGGGTCCTTGGCTACACCTTC
v_gene: TRBV27; d_gene: -; j_gene: TRBJ1-5; abundance: -; CDR3aa: CASSPHQGKGNQPQHF; CDR3nt: TGTGCCAGCAGTCCCCACCAGGGAAAGGGGAATCAGCCCCAGCATTTT
v_gene: TRBV5-4; d_gene: TRBD2; j_gene: TRBJ2-1; abundance: -; CDR3aa: CASSQQRGGASYNEQFF; CDR3nt: TGTGCCAGCAGCCAACAGCGGGGCGGGGCTTCCTACAATGAGCAGTTCTTC
v_gene: TRBV6-5; d_gene: -; j_gene: TRBJ1-1; abundance: once; CDR3aa: CASSYEGDAAFF; CDR3nt: TGTGCCAGCAGTTACGAAGGGGACGCAGCTTTCTTT
v_gene: TRBV2; d_gene: TRBD2; j_gene: TRBJ2-5; abundance: -; CDR3aa: CASSEGRTSGSLEETQYF; CDR3nt: TGTGCCAGCAGTGAAGGACGGACTAGCGGGAGCTTGGAAGAGACCCAGTACTTC
v_gene: TRBV2; d_gene: -; j_gene: TRBJ2-3; abundance: -; CDR3aa: CAALALSDTQYF; CDR3nt: TGTGCCGCTCTGGCTCTCTCAGATACGCAGTATTTT
v_gene: TRBV29-1; d_gene: -; j_gene: TRBJ2-1; abundance: once; CDR3aa: CSVGPNEQFF; CDR3nt: TGCAGCGTCGGTCCGAATGAGCAGTTCTTC
v_gene: TRBV29-1; d_gene: -; j_gene: TRBJ2-7; abundance: once; CDR3aa: CSVEIALGGYEQYF; CDR3nt: TGCAGCGTTGAAATTGCCCTAGGGGGCTACGAGCAGTACTTC